The 10 T cell receptor beta chains listed next were all sequenced from one sample in a study of early T cells in non-severe SARS-CoV-2 infection. TCRdb recomputed calls from the 5' RACE reads with MiXCR, one row per CDR3 protein. Among 50,000 to 55,000 distinct CDR3 sequences listed, 9% to 9.5% were seen once. The sequencing sample was made of whole blood. These TCRs come from an adult who was a healthcare worker with PCR-confirmed SARS-CoV-2 infection or an uninfected control (not recorded which).

This clonotype was seen ten or more times. The CDR3 sequence is CASSYSLIRPVEQFF. For the CDR3, the DNA is TGTGCCAGCAGTTACTCTCTAATCCGTCCAGTTGAGCAGTTCTTC. This chain uses TRBV6-2 or TRBV6-3 with TRBJ2-1; no definite D call. The CDR3 has 15 residues. Trimming stripped 0 bases from V and 9 bases from J, with 15 bases between. Germline values: CDR1 MNHEY, CDR2 SVGEGT.

The chain has TRBV15 and TRBJ2-7, with D unclear. Trimming removed 0 bases from V and 0 bases from J, with 6 bases in between. Germline V gives CDR1 LNHNV, CDR2 YYDKDF (reference sequence). The CDR3 covers 14 residues. The CDR3 sequence is CATSRDRSSYEQYF. CDR3 DNA sequence: TGTGCCACCAGCAGAGATAGGAGCTCCTACGAGCAGTACTTC.

This clonotype was counted many times. The chain combines TRBV12-3 or TRBV12-4 with TRBJ2-5; D unclear. There are 13 residues in the CDR3. With 2 bases removed from V and 1 base from J, the gap between germline ends came to 5 bases. The CDR3, as DNA: TGTGCCAGCAGTTTACACAGCCAAGAGACCCAGTACTTC. Translation: CASSLHSQETQYF.

This clonotype has a count of ten or more. Here the CDR3 DNA reads TGTGCCAGCAGACGAGCGGGAGGGCCCCACAATGAGCAGTTCTTC. This encodes CASRRAGGPHNEQFF. The rearrangement links TRBV6-2 or TRBV6-3 to TRBJ2-1, with TRBD2 matching 10 bases. Germline lookup yields CDR1 MNHEY and CDR2 SVGEGT. The CDR3 has 15 residues. Unmatched junction bases numbered 7, after V lost 6 bases and J lost 5 bases.

The table lists this clonotype with many counts. The CDR3 protein is CASSYATFDTQYF. For the CDR3, the DNA is TGTGCCAGCAGTTACGCGACATTCGATACGCAGTATTTT. The chain is built from TRBV6-5 and TRBJ2-3; D uncertain. The germline V and J ends were trimmed by 2 bases and 6 bases, with 9 bases remaining between them. Germline V gives CDR1 MNHEY, CDR2 SVGAGI. This CDR3 is 13 amino acids long.

This chain links TRBV3-1 with TRBJ2-7; D could derive from TRBD1 or TRBD2 (5 bases each). The CDR3 extends over 12 amino acids. The V gene lost 6 bases and the J gene lost 12 bases, with 18 bases spanning the gap. Germline V gene lookup returns CDR1 LGHDT and CDR2 YNNKEL (reference sequence). CDR3 DNA: TGTGCCAGCAGGCCCGGAGAGGGGCCCTCGTACTTC. Its protein product is CASRPGEGPSYF.

This clonotype turned up a few times. V usage is TRBV7-9 and J usage is TRBJ2-1; 14 bases are shared with TRBD2. Germline assignment: CDR1 SEHNR and CDR2 FQNEAQ (reference sequence). This CDR3 has 16 amino acids. J was trimmed by 8 bases and V by 5 bases; bases with no gene match: 8. The DNA for the CDR3 is TGTGCCAGCAGCCGACGACTAGCGGGGGGGCCCGATGAGCAGTTCTTC. Translation gives CASSRRLAGGPDEQFF.

The table lists this clonotype with many counts. V usage is TRBV2 and J usage is TRBJ2-3, with TRBD2 matching over 8 bases. The CDR3 sequence is 15 residues long. Germline V lookup: CDR1 SNHLY, CDR2 FYNNEI. The V segment lost 3 bases and the J segment 6 bases; nucleotides outside the gene matches: 8. CDR3 region: CASSEGLVTSDTQYF. CDR3 sequence (DNA): TGTGCCAGCAGTGAGGGACTAGTGACTTCGGATACGCAGTATTTT. Variable domain in full (rest from reference TRBV2 and TRBJ2-3): EPEVTQTPSHQVTQMGQEVILRCVPISNHLYFYWYRQILGQKVEFLVSFYNNEISEKSEIFDDQFSVERPDGSNFTLKIRSTKLEDSAMYFCASSEGLVTSDTQYFGPGTRLTVL.

This clonotype has a handful of counts. The CDR3 DNA sequence: TGCAGTGCTAGAGATCACAGCGGGGGTATCAATGAGCAGTTCTTC. Protein: CSARDHSGGINEQFF. The chain links TRBV20-1 to TRBJ2-1; 8 nucleotides match TRBD2. The junction had 7 bases not matched to a gene; V was cut back by 0 bases and J by 6 bases. The length of the CDR3 is 15 residues. The germline V gene encodes CDR1 DFQATT and CDR2 SNEGSKA (reference sequence).

V gene TRBV3-1 combines with J gene TRBJ2-1, with D possibly matching TRBD2 (6 bases). Trimming removed 3 bases at V and 6 bases at J, with 9 bases between. Germline V gives CDR1 LGHDT, CDR2 YNNKEL (reference sequence). The length of the CDR3 is 13 residues. The CDR3 nucleotides are TGTGCCAGCAGCCAGCGGGGATCCAATGAGCAGTTCTTC. Residues: CASSQRGSNEQFF.